The 27 T cell receptor beta chains reported below all come from one sample, sequenced in a study of T cells in Graves' hyperthyroidism and ophthalmopathy. Amplification yielded TCR beta CDR3 regions, with RNA transcripts as the source. HTBI primers were the set used in a first-round RT-PCR of the TCR CDR3. TCRdb re-derived calls from the multiplex PCR reads in MiXCR, one entry per CDR3 protein. The sample records under 300,000 distinct CDR3 sequences, less than 30% being singletons. The sequencing input was blood. The receptor source for this set is a man aged 40-49 years with Graves' hyperthyroidism that later progressed to Graves' ophthalmopathy.

The chain links TRBV25-1 to TRBJ2-7; TRBD2 matches at 14 bases. The V and J ends lost 3 bases and 5 bases, in that order; junction bases with no gene match: 3. CDR3 size: 15 residues. Looked up from germline, CDR1 is MGHDK and CDR2 is SYGVNS. In DNA, the CDR3 is TGTGCCAGCAGTGACCTGGGACTAGCGGGAGACGAGCAGTACTTC. Translating gives CASSDLGLAGDEQYF.

The chain employs TRBV12-3 or TRBV12-4 and TRBJ2-7; D unclear. The CDR3 contains 13 residues. Trimming left V 3 bases short and J 2 bases short, with 8 bases between. DNA of the CDR3: TGTGCCAGCAGTTTGATGGCAGCCTACGAGCAGTACTTC. This codes for CASSLMAAYEQYF.

This clonotype has at least ten counts. The chain recombines TRBV6-5 with TRBJ2-5; D call uncertain. The ends were cut back, 7 bases at V and 1 base at J, with 13 bases in the middle. This CDR3 region has 14 residues. Germline assignment: CDR1 MNHEY and CDR2 SVGAGI. The CDR3 protein is CASTKWGFQETQYF. The CDR3 bases are TGTGCCAGCACCAAATGGGGTTTCCAAGAGACCCAGTACTTC.

This clonotype was observed many times. The rearrangement joins TRBV29-1 to TRBJ2-7; D is possibly TRBD1 (5 bases). V was shortened by 4 bases and J by 1 base, with 14 bases between the two germline ends. CDR1 is SQVTM, CDR2 ANQGSEA, per germline. CDR3 length equals 14 residues. This chain's CDR3 is CSVGIDSLSYEQYF. In DNA form, the CDR3 reads TGCAGCGTTGGGATAGACAGTTTATCCTACGAGCAGTACTTC.

In this sample, this clonotype turned up many times. This sequence joins TRBV2 and TRBJ1-1; D is unresolved. V dropped 8 bases and J dropped 6 bases, with 19 bases sitting between them. This CDR3 has 14 amino acids. Looked up from germline, CDR1 is SNHLY and CDR2 is FYNNEI. The CDR3 protein is CASVRSTRFPEAFF. The CDR3 nucleotides read TGTGCCAGCGTACGGTCAACGAGGTTCCCTGAAGCTTTCTTT.

This clonotype was counted many times. The chain recombines TRBV11-2 with TRBJ1-1, with 7 bases identical to TRBD1. The CDR3 has 16 amino acids. Germline V CDR1 and CDR2: SGHAT, FQNNGV. Germline trimming cut 6 bases from V and 4 bases from J; bases unmatched to any gene: 14. CDR3 protein: CASRPLQGSGSTEAFF. The DNA of the CDR3 is TGTGCCAGCAGACCATTACAGGGGTCTGGTAGCACTGAAGCTTTCTTT.

The chain is built from TRBV28 and TRBJ1-1; tentatively, D is TRBD1 (5 bases). The V end lost 2 bases, the J end lost 5 bases, and 9 bases lay between the germline ends. CDR3 size: 13 residues. CDR1 and CDR2 from the germline V gene are MDHEN and SYDVKM. The CDR3 DNA reads TGTGCCAGCAGTTTAATGGGGGTTACTGAAGCTTTCTTT. Translated: CASSLMGVTEAFF. Full variable domain (outside the CDR3, taken from reference TRBV28 and TRBJ1-1): DVKVTQSSRYLVKRTGEKVFLECVQDMDHENMFWYRQDPGLGLRLIYFSYDVKMKEKGDIPEGYSVSREKKERFSLILESASTNQTSMYLCASSLMGVTEAFFGQGTRLTVV.

Ten or more counts support this clonotype. This sequence joins TRBV6-2 or TRBV6-3 and TRBJ2-2; 12 nucleotides line up with TRBD2. J lost 2 bases, V lost 2 bases, and 6 bases had no gene match. Per the germline V gene, CDR1 is MNHEY and CDR2 is SVGEGT. The CDR3 totals 18 residues. CDR3 DNA: TGTGCCAGCAGTTACCCGTGGACTAGCGGGGATAACACCGGGGAGCTGTTTTTT. Its protein is CASSYPWTSGDNTGELFF.

This clonotype has a count of ten or more. The chain recombines TRBV29-1 with TRBJ2-7; possible D gene TRBD2, 5 bases. Germline assignment: CDR1 SQVTM and CDR2 ANQGSEA. Trimming took off 0 bases at V and 3 bases at J, with 12 bases between the two ends. This CDR3 contains 14 residues. The CDR3 nucleotides are TGCAGCGTTGAAGACCCCTCTGGAGGCTACGAGCAGTACTTC. It yields the protein CSVEDPSGGYEQYF.

This clonotype has ten or more counts. This rearrangement joins TRBV6-1 to TRBJ1-3; D is uncertain. This CDR3 region has 14 residues. Per the germline V gene, CDR1 is MNHNS and CDR2 is SASEGT. V lost 2 bases and J 0 bases, leaving 5 bases between the germline ends. The CDR3, as DNA: TGTGCCAGCAGTGAAAGGGTCTCTGGAAACACCATATATTTT. Translated: CASSERVSGNTIYF.

There are many counts of this clonotype. V gene TRBV5-4 combines with J gene TRBJ1-3, with 7 bases fitting TRBD1. CDR1 and CDR2 from the germline V gene are SGHNT and YYREEE (reference sequence). The CDR3 is 15 residues long. The V gene end was trimmed by 4 bases and the J gene end by 4 bases; junction bases not matched to a gene: 8. The chain's CDR3 is CASSRTGAEGNTIYF. The DNA for the CDR3 is TGTGCCAGCAGCCGTACAGGGGCGGAGGGAAACACCATATATTTT.

This clonotype was observed a few times. The chain recombines TRBV6-1 with TRBJ1-2; tentatively, D is TRBD1 (5 bases). The CDR3 has 15 residues. The germline gives CDR1 MNHNS, CDR2 SASEGT. Trimming took 1 base from V and 0 from J, leaving 9 bases between them. CDR3 coding DNA: TGTGCCAGCAGTGAAGGGGGGGGAGCTAACTATGGCTACACCTTC. Protein sequence: CASSEGGGANYGYTF.

This clonotype was seen at least ten times. The chain combines TRBV6-5 with TRBJ1-2, with D perhaps TRBD1 (6 bases). The length of the CDR3 is 15 residues. Germline V gene lookup returns CDR1 MNHEY and CDR2 SVGAGI. V gave up 0 bases and J gave up 4 bases, with 12 bases separating them. The CDR3 DNA is TGTGCCAGCAGTTACTCTGGGGGGCGCGGCTATGGCTACACCTTC. This codes for CASSYSGGRGYGYTF.

This clonotype was recorded a few times. This chain links TRBV5-1 with TRBJ2-2, with TRBD2 matching over 14 bases. CDR3 length: 17 amino acids. Losses at the gene ends were 3 bases for V and 5 bases for J; bases not matched to a gene: 6. Germline V gives CDR1 SGHRS, CDR2 YFSETQ. The CDR3 reads CASSYGTSGSTTGELFF. The CDR3 DNA reads as TGCGCCAGCAGCTATGGGACTAGCGGGAGTACGACCGGGGAGCTGTTTTTT.

This chain uses TRBV6-1 with TRBJ1-1; 9 nucleotides line up with TRBD1. The CDR3 extends over 13 amino acids. V gave up 7 bases and J gave up 7 bases; unmatched junction bases: 7. Looked up from germline, CDR1 is MNHNS and CDR2 is SASEGT. DNA of the CDR3: TGTGCCAGCAACCCACAGGGGGCTAATGAAGCTTTCTTT. It specifies CASNPQGANEAFF.

This clonotype was seen repeatedly, ten times or more. This chain joins TRBV30 and TRBJ2-7; D ambiguous. Trimming pared 1 base from V and 5 bases from J, leaving 6 bases between. The CDR3 runs to 11 residues. Germline V lookup: CDR1 GTSNPN, CDR2 SVGIG (reference sequence). The CDR3 sequence: CAWSEVDEQYF. The CDR3, as DNA: TGTGCCTGGAGTGAGGTGGACGAGCAGTACTTC.

This clonotype was detected ten times or more. V and J are TRBV27 and TRBJ2-7; D possibly uses TRBD1 or TRBD2 (5 bases each). Trimming took 6 bases from V and 4 from J, leaving 16 bases between them. The CDR3 runs 14 residues. The V gene's germline CDR1 is MNHEY and CDR2 SMNVEV (reference sequence). CDR3 nucleotides: TGTGCCAGCAGGAAACTAGGGGTTGGGTACGAGCAGTACTTC. Amino acids: CASRKLGVGYEQYF.

The CDR3 spells CASSFGGLAGVYEQYF. In nucleotides, the CDR3 is TGTGCCAGCAGTTTTGGTGGCCTAGCGGGAGTTTACGAGCAGTACTTC. The chain recombines TRBV27 with TRBJ2-7, with 10 bases identical to TRBD2. CDR1 MNHEY and CDR2 SMNVEV come from the germline V gene (reference sequence). The trim removed 3 bases at V and 4 bases at J, leaving 9 bases unmatched. The CDR3 runs to 16 residues.

This clonotype was observed a handful of times. CDR3 loop: CASSQGIGNQPQHF. The CDR3 DNA follows: TGTGCCAGCAGCCAAGGAATTGGGAATCAGCCCCAGCATTTT. V usage is TRBV3-1 and J usage is TRBJ1-5; D not certain. The germline V gene encodes CDR1 LGHDT and CDR2 YNNKEL (reference sequence). V was shortened by 1 base and J by 4 bases, with 8 bases between the two germline ends. The CDR3 spans 14 residues.

The chain uses TRBV7-2 and TRBJ1-5; tentative D call: TRBD1 (6 bases). The V and J ends lost 9 bases and 5 bases respectively, with 17 bases between them. This CDR3 has 14 residues. Germline assignment: CDR1 SGHTA and CDR2 FQGNSA. CDR3 DNA: TGTGCCAGTAGGCTAACAGGGCCCCATCAGCCCCAGCATTTT. Protein product: CASRLTGPHQPQHF.

In its sample, this clonotype was seen many times. V usage is TRBV20-1 and J usage is TRBJ2-5, with 13 bases identical to TRBD2. The length of the CDR3 is 15 residues. Trimming removed 5 bases from V and 6 bases from J; junction bases left unmatched: 9. In germline, CDR1 is DFQATT, CDR2 SNEGSKA (reference sequence). Here the CDR3 DNA reads TGCAGTGCTCCTACTAGCGGGAGGGCCCTGAAGACCCAGTACTTC. It codes for CSAPTSGRALKTQYF.

This clonotype was seen at least ten times. This chain links TRBV9 with TRBJ2-7; D uncertain. CDR1 SGDLS and CDR2 YYNGEE come from the germline V gene. V dropped 4 bases and J dropped 1 base, with 12 bases sitting between them. The CDR3 runs to 14 residues. The CDR3 region is CASSPPGLSYEQYF. The DNA for the CDR3 is TGTGCCAGCAGCCCCCCCGGGCTTTCCTACGAGCAGTACTTC. Supplemented by reference TRBV9 and TRBJ2-7, the full variable domain reads DSGVTQTPKHLITATGQRVTLRCSPRSGDLSVYWYQQSLDQGLQFLIQYYNGEERAKGNILERFSAQQFPDLHSELNLSSLELGDSALYFCASSPPGLSYEQYFGPGTRLTVT.

This clonotype was counted between two and nine times. This CDR3 is missing its conserved last phenylalanine or tryptophan, likely due to a read error. This rearrangement joins TRBV5-1 to TRBJ1-1; the D gene is possibly TRBD1 (5 bases). The CDR3 covers 14 residues. CDR1 and CDR2 from the germline V gene are SGHRS and YFSETQ. V dropped 2 bases and J dropped 6 bases, with 14 bases sitting between them. The CDR3 sequence: CASSFAQGGPEAFL. The CDR3 bases are TGCGCCAGCAGCTTTGCCCAGGGAGGCCCTGAAGCTTTCCTT.

The chain employs TRBV12-3 or TRBV12-4 and TRBJ1-1; D remains unclear. Deletions cut 0 bases from V and 1 base from J, with 6 bases between. CDR3 length: 14 amino acids. This CDR3 reads CASSLALQNTEAFF. The CDR3 bases are TGTGCCAGCAGTTTAGCGCTGCAGAACACTGAAGCTTTCTTT.

This clonotype was seen more than once but under ten times. The V call is TRBV20-1, the J call TRBJ2-5; D is unresolved. The V gene's germline CDR1 is DFQATT and CDR2 SNEGSKA (reference sequence). There are 14 residues in the CDR3. V lost 2 bases to trimming and J lost 2 bases, with 12 bases between them. This CDR3 reads CSARRPGDQETQYF. The CDR3 region has the DNA TGCAGTGCTAGACGACCAGGAGATCAAGAGACCCAGTACTTC.

This clonotype was found many times. V is TRBV5-1 and J is TRBJ2-4; 7 bases map to TRBD2. Trimming took 2 bases from V and 0 from J; bases not matched to a gene: 5. Germline lookup yields CDR1 SGHRS and CDR2 YFSETQ. The CDR3 is 16 residues long. The CDR3 DNA sequence: TGCGCCAGCAGCTTTTCTAGCGGTTTAGCCAAAAACATTCAGTACTTC. Its protein product is CASSFSSGLAKNIQYF.

This clonotype was seen more than once but under ten times. The chain employs TRBV7-3 and TRBJ2-2; D gene uncertain. V gave up 6 bases and J gave up 5 bases, with 10 bases separating them. CDR1 and CDR2 from the germline V gene are SGHTA and FQGTGA. The length of the CDR3 is 13 residues. The CDR3 DNA reads as TGTGCCAGCAGGTTCTCGGGTACCGGGGAGCTGTTTTTT. Translating it yields CASRFSGTGELFF.